This is a list of T cell receptor beta chains from one sample in a study of cytomegalovirus exposure and HLA in healthy donors. Only in-frame clones appear in the TCRdb table, and some are missing; sequencing was by immunoSEQ multiplex PCR. Altogether around 140,000 clones are present, more than 60% being singletons, with the ten largest covering 5.5% to 7%. The sample was PBMCs. All receptors come from an older woman in good health and CMV-seronegative. Both conserved end residues are part of each CDR3. The order of the fields is clone size, D gene, V gene, J gene, CDR3 DNA, CDR3 protein. A D gene is named only where the DNA matches it firmly. The size field is filled for only some rows; it gives once, few, many or a size class.

NA	NA	TRBV4-2	TRBJ1-2	TGTGCCAGCAGCCAAGATACAGATTTGGACTATGGCTACACCTTC	CASSQDTDLDYGYTF
NA	NA	TRBV9	TRBJ2-2	TGTGCCAGCAGCGTCCTCCAGGGGTCCACCGGGGAGCTGTTTTTT	CASSVLQGSTGELFF
NA	NA	TRBV7-8	TRBJ1-5	TGTGCCAGCAGCTTAGCGGGCAGGGCCAATCAGCCCCAGCATTTT	CASSLAGRANQPQHF
NA	NA	TRBV2	TRBJ1-6	TGTGCCAGCAGCGCGGACAGCTCCTATAATTCACCCCTCCACTTT	CASSADSSYNSPLHF
few	TRBD2	TRBV5-4	TRBJ2-2	TGTGCCAGCAGCCGTAGCGGGGGGGGGAACACCGGGGAGCTGTTTTTT	CASSRSGGGNTGELFF
once	NA	TRBV19	TRBJ1-4	TGTGCCACCCGACAGGTTGCAACTAATGAAAAACTGTTTTTT	CATRQVATNEKLFF
NA	NA	TRBV19	TRBJ2-2	TGTGCCAGTAAGGTCAGGATGGGCACCGGGGAGCTGTTTTTT	CASKVRMGTGELFF
NA	NA	TRBV6-5	TRBJ2-5	TGTGCCAGCAGTTACGATGGTTCCGGGGAGACCCAGTACTTC	CASSYDGSGETQYF
few	TRBD1	TRBV23-1	TRBJ2-7	TGCGCCAGCATATCAACGGGACAGGGACCTGACGAGCAGTACTTC	CASISTGQGPDEQYF
NA	NA	TRBV5-6	TRBJ1-3	TGTGCCAGCAGCTTAGGGGCCTCTACCTCTGGAAACACCATATATTTT	CASSLGASTSGNTIYF
once	TRBD1	TRBV2	TRBJ1-1	TGTGCCAGCACCCTGGGACAGGCCTACAACACTGAAGCTTTCTTT	CASTLGQAYNTEAFF
NA	TRBD1	TRBV6-6	TRBJ2-7	TGTGCCAGCCGATTTTCCGGGACAGGGGGGAACGAGCAGTACTTC	CASRFSGTGGNEQYF
NA	TRBD2	TRBV15	TRBJ2-3	TGTGCCACCAGCAGGGGACTAAACACAGATACGCAGTATTTT	CATSRGLNTDTQYF
NA	TRBD2	TRBV5-1	TRBJ2-3	TGCGCCAGCAGCCTAGGTGGGGGAGGGGATACGCAGTATTTT	CASSLGGGGDTQYF
few	TRBD2	TRBV19	TRBJ2-6	TGTGCCAGCACTAGCGGAGTCTCTGGGGCCAACGTCCTGACTTTC	CASTSGVSGANVLTF
few	NA	TRBV6-5	TRBJ2-7	TGTGCCAGCAGTCTCCGGGACTCCTACGAGCAGTACTTC	CASSLRDSYEQYF
NA	NA	TRBV27	TRBJ2-7	TGTGCCAGCAGTAACGCAGGGTTCTCCTACGAGCAGTACTTC	CASSNAGFSYEQYF
NA	TRBD1	TRBV7-2	TRBJ2-7	TGTGCCAGCAGCTTAATAGACAGGGGGGGGTACGAGCAGTACTTC	CASSLIDRGGYEQYF
NA	NA	TRBV5-4	TRBJ1-3	TGTGCCAGCAGCTTGGCCCCAGAGGTACCTGGAAACACCATATATTTT	CASSLAPEVPGNTIYF
NA	NA	TRBV4-1	TRBJ1-6	TGCGCCAGCAGCCCGGGACTGGGAGATAATTCACCCCTCCACTTT	CASSPGLGDNSPLHF
NA	NA	TRBV5-6	TRBJ1-2	TGTGCCAGCAGCTCCGTATTCTACGGCTACACCTTC	CASSSVFYGYTF
NA	NA	TRBV27	TRBJ1-3	TGTGCCAGCAGCCTAACAGGACCCGGAAACACCATATATTTT	CASSLTGPGNTIYF